This T cell receptor (beta chain) was profiled in a study of early T cells in non-severe SARS-CoV-2 infection. MiXCR, applied by TCRdb to the 5' RACE reads, yields one record per CDR3 protein. Of about 26,000 distinct CDR3 sequences detected, roughly 5.4% appear once; the ten largest clones hold approximately 4.5%. This clonotype has a handful of counts. Deletions cut 6 bases from V and 6 bases from J, with 12 bases between. This CDR3 comprises 13 residues. CDR1 and CDR2 (germline): SGHAT, FQNNGV. V is TRBV11-2 and J is TRBJ2-1; no clear D gene. Specimen: whole blood. This TCR derives from an adult who was a healthcare worker with PCR-confirmed SARS-CoV-2 infection or an uninfected control (not recorded which). CDR3 loop: CASSTKLTNEQFF. DNA of the CDR3: TGTGCCAGCAGTACAAAGTTGACCAATGAGCAGTTCTTC.